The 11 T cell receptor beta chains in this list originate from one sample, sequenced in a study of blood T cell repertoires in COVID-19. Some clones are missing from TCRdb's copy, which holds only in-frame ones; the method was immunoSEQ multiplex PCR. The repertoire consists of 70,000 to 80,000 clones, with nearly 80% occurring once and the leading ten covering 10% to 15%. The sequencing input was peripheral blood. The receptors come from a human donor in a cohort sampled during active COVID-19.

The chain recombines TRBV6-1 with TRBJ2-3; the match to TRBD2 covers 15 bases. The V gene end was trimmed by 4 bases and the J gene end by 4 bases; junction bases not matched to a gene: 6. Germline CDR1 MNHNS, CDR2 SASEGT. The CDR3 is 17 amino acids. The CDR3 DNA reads TGTGCCAGCAGTGGCCGGACTAGCGGGGGGGGTTCAGATACGCAGTATTTT. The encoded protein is CASSGRTSGGGSDTQYF.

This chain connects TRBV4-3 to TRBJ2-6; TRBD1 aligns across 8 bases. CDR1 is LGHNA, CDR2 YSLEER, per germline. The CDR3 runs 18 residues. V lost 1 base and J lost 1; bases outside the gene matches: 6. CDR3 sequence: CASSQGAQGASGANVLTF. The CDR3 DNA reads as TGCGCCAGCAGCCAAGGGGCTCAGGGGGCGTCTGGGGCCAACGTCCTGACTTTC.

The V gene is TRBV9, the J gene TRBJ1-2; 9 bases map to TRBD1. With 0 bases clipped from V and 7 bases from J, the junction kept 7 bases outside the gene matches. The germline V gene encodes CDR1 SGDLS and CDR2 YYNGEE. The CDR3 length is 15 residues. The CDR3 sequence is CASSVADRGWGGYTF. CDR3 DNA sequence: TGTGCCAGCAGCGTAGCTGACAGGGGGTGGGGTGGCTACACCTTC.

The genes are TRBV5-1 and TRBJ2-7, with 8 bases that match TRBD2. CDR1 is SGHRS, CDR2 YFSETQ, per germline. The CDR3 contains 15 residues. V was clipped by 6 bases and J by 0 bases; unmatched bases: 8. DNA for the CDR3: TGCGCCAGCACCCCGGGGGCGGGGGGCTCCTACGAGCAGTACTTC. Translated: CASTPGAGGSYEQYF.

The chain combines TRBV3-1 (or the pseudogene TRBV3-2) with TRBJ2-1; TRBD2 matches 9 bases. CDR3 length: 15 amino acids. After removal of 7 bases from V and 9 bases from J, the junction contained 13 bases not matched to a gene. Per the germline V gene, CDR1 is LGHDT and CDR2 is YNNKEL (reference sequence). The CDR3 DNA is TGTGCCAGCACCCGGGGGGCGGGGGGGCCGGGTGAGCAGTTCTTC. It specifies CASTRGAGGPGEQFF.

CDR3 residues: CASSLEALSYEQYV. Written as DNA, the CDR3 is TGTGCCAGCAGCTTAGAGGCTCTCTCCTACGAGCAGTACGTC. The J gene is TRBJ2-7, the V gene TRBV11-3; D unclear. V was clipped by 0 bases and J by 0 bases, with 6 bases between them. Per the germline V gene, CDR1 is SGHNT and CDR2 is YENEEA. The CDR3 is made up of 14 amino acids.

The CDR3 sequence is CASIGQGHQPQHF. The CDR3 coding sequence is TGTGCCAGTATCGGACAGGGCCATCAGCCCCAGCATTTT. The chain links TRBV19 to TRBJ1-5; 8 bases fit TRBD1. The CDR3 runs 13 residues. The V gene's germline CDR1 is LNHDA and CDR2 SQIVND (reference sequence). V trimming: 7 bases; J trimming: 5 bases; junction bases outside the gene matches: 4.

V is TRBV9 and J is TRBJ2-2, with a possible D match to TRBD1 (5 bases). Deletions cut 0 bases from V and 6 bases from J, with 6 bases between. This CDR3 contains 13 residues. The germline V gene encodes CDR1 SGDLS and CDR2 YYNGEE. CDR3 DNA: TGTGCCAGCAGCGTAGTAGGGGCCGGGGAGCTGTTTTTT. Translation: CASSVVGAGELFF. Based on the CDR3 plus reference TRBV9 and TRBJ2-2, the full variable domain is DSGVTQTPKHLITATGQRVTLRCSPRSGDLSVYWYQQSLDQGLQFLIQYYNGEERAKGNILERFSAQQFPDLHSELNLSSLELGDSALYFCASSVVGAGELFFGEGSRLTVL.

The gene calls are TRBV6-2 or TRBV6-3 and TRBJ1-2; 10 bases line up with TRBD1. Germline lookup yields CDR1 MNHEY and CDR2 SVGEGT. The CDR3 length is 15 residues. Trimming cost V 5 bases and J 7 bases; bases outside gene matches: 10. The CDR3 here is CASSPPTDRGLGYTF. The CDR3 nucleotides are TGTGCCAGCAGTCCCCCTACAGACAGGGGGCTTGGCTACACCTTC.

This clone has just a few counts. DNA for the CDR3: TGTGCCAGCAGCCTAACCTCGACAGGGTTCTCTGAAGCTTTCTTT. Amino acids: CASSLTSTGFSEAFF. The rearrangement uses TRBV6-5 and TRBJ1-1, with 7 bases that match TRBD1. Germline CDR1 reads MNHEY; CDR2 reads SVGAGI. The CDR3 length is 15 residues. V dropped 6 bases and J dropped 6; count of bases not matched to a gene: 13.

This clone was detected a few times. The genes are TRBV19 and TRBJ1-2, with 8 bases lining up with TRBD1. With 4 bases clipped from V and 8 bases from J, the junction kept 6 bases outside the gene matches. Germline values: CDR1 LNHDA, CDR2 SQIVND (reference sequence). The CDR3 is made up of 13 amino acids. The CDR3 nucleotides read TGTGCCAGTAGTAACGACAGGGGTTGGGGCTACACCTTC. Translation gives CASSNDRGWGYTF. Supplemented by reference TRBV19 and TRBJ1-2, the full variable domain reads DGGITQSPKYLFRKEGQNVTLSCEQNLNHDAMYWYRQDPGQGLRLIYYSQIVNDFQKGDIAEGYSVSREKKESFPLTVTSAQKNPTAFYLCASSNDRGWGYTFGSGTRLTVV.